The 21 T cell receptor beta chains below come from one sample, sequenced in a study of shared clonotypes between healthy human individuals. Produced via immunoSEQ multiplex PCR; TCRdb's table is partial and in-frame only. The sample consists of hundreds of thousands of clones, around two thirds of them appearing once. The material sequenced was memory CD4+ T cells sorted from blood. Subset in this sample: CD45RA-negative fraction. The source of these receptors is a woman in her twenties or thirties in good health.

A remark on this clone: This CDR3 is also generated by other DNA sequences in the sample. The rearrangement uses TRBV14 and TRBJ2-7; D unclear. The CDR3 loop spans 13 amino acids. CDR1 SGHDN and CDR2 FVKESK come from the germline V gene. Trimming removed 1 base at V and 0 bases at J, with 4 bases between. CDR3 in amino acids: CASSQVNSYEQYF. CDR3 coding DNA: TGTGCCAGCAGCCAAGTTAACTCCTACGAGCAGTACTTC.

The genes are TRBV6-5 and TRBJ2-7; D is unclear. The germline CDR1 and CDR2 sequences are MNHEY and SVGAGI. This CDR3 region has 15 residues. V lost 0 bases to trimming and J lost 2 bases, with 11 bases between them. The chain's CDR3 is CASSYSPGSAYEQYF. The DNA for the CDR3 is TGTGCCAGCAGTTACTCACCAGGATCTGCCTACGAGCAGTACTTC.

The chain carries TRBV5-4 and TRBJ2-6; D not certain. The CDR3 runs to 17 residues. V gave up 0 bases and J gave up 2 bases, with 12 bases separating them. CDR1 is SGHNT, CDR2 YYREEE, per germline (reference sequence). The CDR3 region has the DNA TGTGCCAGCAGCTTGGGAGGCCCATCCCCTGGGGCCAACGTCCTGACTTTC. Protein sequence: CASSLGGPSPGANVLTF. The variable domain in full, with the rest retrieved from reference TRBV5-4 and TRBJ2-6, is ETGVTQSPTHLIKTRGQQVTLRCSSQSGHNTVSWYQQALGQGPQFIFQYYREEENGRGNFPPRFSGLQFPNYSSELNVNALELDDSALYLCASSLGGPSPGANVLTFGAGSRLTVL.

The gene calls are TRBV28 and TRBJ2-7; TRBD1 aligns across 10 bases. The CDR3 extends over 13 amino acids. V was pared by 8 bases and J by 7 bases, with 8 bases of the junction left unmatched. Germline V gene sequence: CDR1 MDHEN, CDR2 SYDVKM. The CDR3 reads CASGDRGQREQYF. In DNA form, the CDR3 reads TGTGCCAGCGGAGACAGGGGGCAACGGGAGCAGTACTTC.

The chain couples TRBV7-9 to TRBJ1-3; D remains unclear. The CDR3 spans 12 residues. The germline gives CDR1 SEHNR, CDR2 FQNEAQ (reference sequence). The V gene lost 5 bases and the J gene lost 4 bases, with 6 bases spanning the gap. CDR3 in DNA: TGTGCCAGCAGCCCGCCCGGAAACACCATATATTTT. It yields the protein CASSPPGNTIYF.

The chain uses TRBV18 and TRBJ1-4; 8 bases map to TRBD1. CDR3 length: 17 residues. Germline values: CDR1 KGHSH, CDR2 LQKENI. V lost 1 base to trimming and J lost 4 bases; unmatched junction nucleotides: 8. The CDR3 sequence: CASSPQPGQADNEKLFF. The CDR3 DNA reads TGTGCCAGCTCACCACAACCGGGACAGGCGGATAATGAAAAACTGTTTTTT.

V is TRBV30 and J is TRBJ2-7, with D unclear. Germline V gene data show CDR1 as GTSNPN and CDR2 as SVGIG (reference sequence). Trimming shortened V by 2 bases and J by 0 bases, and 11 bases separated the two germline ends. The CDR3 length is 14 residues. The CDR3 coding sequence is TGTGCCTGGAGTAGGGCAGTAGACTCCTACGAGCAGTACTTC. Translated, it gives CAWSRAVDSYEQYF.

CDR3 sequence (DNA): TGTGCCAGCAGCTCCTTGTTCGGGACATTCTACGAGCAGTACTTC. It is translated as CASSSLFGTFYEQYF. V gene TRBV7-9 combines with J gene TRBJ2-7, with D maybe TRBD1 (6 bases). V gave up 4 bases and J gave up 3 bases, with 16 bases separating them. Germline CDR1 is SEHNR and CDR2 is FQNEAQ (reference sequence). This CDR3 contains 15 residues.

This clone was observed a handful of times. Other DNA sequences in this specimen translate into the identical CDR3. The J gene is TRBJ1-1, the V gene TRBV5-1; 9 bases agree with TRBD1. V was pared by 1 base and J by 1 base, with 2 bases of the junction left unmatched. Germline loops: CDR1 SGHRS, CDR2 YFSETQ. This CDR3 is 15 amino acids long. The CDR3 DNA is TGCGCCAGCAGCTTGATGGGACAGGGGAACACTGAAGCTTTCTTT. It translates to CASSLMGQGNTEAFF.

J is TRBJ2-7 and V is TRBV5-6; D unclear. Germline CDR1 is SGHDT and CDR2 is YYEEEE. CDR3 length: 14 residues. V dropped 5 bases and J dropped 3 bases, with 15 bases sitting between them. The CDR3 region has the DNA TGTGCCAGCAGTGTCGGGCGGTCGTTCTACGAGCAGTACTTC. This translates into CASSVGRSFYEQYF.

The gene calls are TRBV7-3 and TRBJ2-1, with 9 bases aligning to TRBD2. After removal of 5 bases from V and 6 bases from J, the junction contained 14 bases not matched to a gene. This CDR3 comprises 17 residues. The germline V gene encodes CDR1 SGHTA and CDR2 FQGTGA. The CDR3 loop reads CASSVQGSGLALNEQFF. The CDR3 DNA sequence: TGTGCCAGCAGCGTCCAAGGTTCCGGACTAGCGCTCAATGAGCAGTTCTTC.

The CDR3: CASSFNRGGANVLTF. CDR3 DNA sequence: TGTGCCAGCAGCTTTAACAGGGGTGGGGCCAACGTCCTGACTTTC. The chain couples TRBV5-8 to TRBJ2-6; 7 positions match TRBD1. Unmatched junction bases numbered 2, after V lost 2 bases and J lost 3 bases. The CDR3 is made up of 15 amino acids. CDR1 and CDR2 (germline): SGHTS, YDEGEE.

The sample holds one count of this clone. This CDR3 is also generated by other DNA sequences in the sample. The CDR3 reads CASSPGQGARTEAFF. As DNA, the CDR3 is TGTGCCAGCAGTCCGGGACAGGGGGCGAGGACTGAAGCTTTCTTT. This chain links TRBV28 with TRBJ1-1; 12 bases match TRBD1. The CDR3 totals 15 residues. The germline V gene has CDR1 MDHEN and CDR2 SYDVKM. After removal of 5 bases from V and 5 bases from J, the junction contained 6 bases not matched to a gene.

This clone was seen a few times. The chain has TRBV6-6 and TRBJ2-1; TRBD2 matches 8 bases. V lost 6 bases to trimming and J lost 0 bases; unmatched junction nucleotides: 4. This CDR3 comprises 15 residues. CDR1 and CDR2 (germline): MNHNY, SVGAGI (reference sequence). CDR3 loop: CASRKLADSYNEQFF. The DNA of the CDR3 is TGTGCCAGCAGAAAACTAGCGGACTCCTACAATGAGCAGTTCTTC.

The V and J genes are TRBV4-1 and TRBJ2-2, with TRBD2 matching 13 bases. In germline, CDR1 is MGHRA, CDR2 YSYEKL. J was trimmed by 5 bases and V by 4 bases; bases with no gene match: 19. The length of the CDR3 is 21 residues. CDR3 amino acids: CASSPVVGLAGPPTRTGELFF. CDR3 DNA: TGCGCCAGCAGCCCAGTCGTGGGACTAGCGGGACCCCCTACCCGGACCGGGGAGCTGTTTTTT.

This chain joins TRBV5-1 and TRBJ2-1, with D tentatively TRBD1 or TRBD2 (5 bases each). V was trimmed by 3 bases and J by 2 bases, leaving 12 bases between them. The length of the CDR3 is 15 residues. CDR1 is SGHRS and CDR2 is YFSETQ in the germline V gene. The CDR3 spells CASSWGPTTYNEQFF. DNA of the CDR3: TGCGCCAGCAGCTGGGGACCGACCACCTACAATGAGCAGTTCTTC.

The chain links TRBV11-2 to TRBJ1-2; 8 nucleotides agree with TRBD1. CDR3 length: 16 amino acids. Germline assignment: CDR1 SGHAT and CDR2 FQNNGV. The ends lost 5 bases at V and 4 bases at J; junction bases unmatched: 12. The CDR3 nucleotides are TGTGCCAGCAGCCTAAGCCCCAGGGGGCTAGGCTATGGCTACACCTTC. It translates to CASSLSPRGLGYGYTF.

The chain combines TRBV28 with TRBJ2-2, with 9 positions matching TRBD2. J lost 6 bases, V lost 7 bases, and 15 bases had no gene match. CDR1 is MDHEN, CDR2 SYDVKM, per germline. The CDR3 spans 17 residues. The CDR3 is CASTRGSGSGRSGELFF. CDR3 in DNA: TGTGCCAGCACTAGGGGGAGCGGTAGCGGGAGATCCGGGGAGCTGTTTTTT.

The J gene is TRBJ2-3, the V gene TRBV19; 10 bases agree with TRBD2. The CDR3 extends over 14 amino acids. In germline, CDR1 is LNHDA, CDR2 SQIVND (reference sequence). Trimming took 7 bases from V and 0 from J; bases not matched to a gene: 1. The CDR3 spells CASKTSGSTDTQYF. In nucleotides, the CDR3 is TGTGCCAGTAAGACTAGCGGGAGCACAGATACGCAGTATTTT.

Judged by abundance, this clone is medium-sized. The chain is built from TRBV6-1 and TRBJ2-7, with 9 nucleotides matching TRBD1. CDR1 is MNHNS, CDR2 SASEGT, per germline. CDR3 length: 16 amino acids. J was trimmed by 6 bases and V by 4 bases; bases with no gene match: 13. The DNA of the CDR3 is TGTGCCAGCAGTGGTCCAGGGACAGGGAAAGAGACCGAGCAGTACTTC. This translates into CASSGPGTGKETEQYF.

The chain carries TRBV7-3 and TRBJ2-3; 9 bases match TRBD2. The CDR3 is 15 residues long. From germline, CDR1 is SGHTA and CDR2 FQGTGA. Trimming cost V 5 bases and J 4 bases; bases outside gene matches: 7. The CDR3 nucleotides are TGTGCCAGCAGCGCCTCCGGGACTAGCTCAGATACGCAGTATTTT. Translating gives CASSASGTSSDTQYF.